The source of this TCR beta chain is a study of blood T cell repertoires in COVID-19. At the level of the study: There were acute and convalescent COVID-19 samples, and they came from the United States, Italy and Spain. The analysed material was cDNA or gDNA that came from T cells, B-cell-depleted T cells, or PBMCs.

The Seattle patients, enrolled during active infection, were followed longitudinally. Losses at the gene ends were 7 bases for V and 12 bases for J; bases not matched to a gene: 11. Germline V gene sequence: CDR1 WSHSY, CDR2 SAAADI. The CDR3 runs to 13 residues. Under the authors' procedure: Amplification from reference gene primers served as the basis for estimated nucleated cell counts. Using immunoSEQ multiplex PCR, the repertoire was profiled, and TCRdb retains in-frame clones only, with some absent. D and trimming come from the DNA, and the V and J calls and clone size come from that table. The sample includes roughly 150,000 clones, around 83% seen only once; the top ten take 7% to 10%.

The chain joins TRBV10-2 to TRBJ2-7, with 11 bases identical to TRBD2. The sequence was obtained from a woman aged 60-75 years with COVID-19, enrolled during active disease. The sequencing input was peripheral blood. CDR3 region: CASMASGGSWWYV. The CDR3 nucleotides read TGCGCCAGCATGGCTAGCGGGGGGAGCTGGTGGTACGTC.